Each of the 30 T cell receptor beta chains below was sequenced from the same sample in a study of blood T cell repertoires in COVID-19. Assay used: immunoSEQ multiplex PCR; TCRdb lists only in-frame clones, some missing. The sample lists approximately 250,000 clones, around 88% occurring once. Sequencing was done on a sample of PBMCs or T cells enriched from blood (not recorded which). The receptors were gathered from a woman aged 40 to 50 with acute COVID-19.

The chain recombines TRBV7-2 with TRBJ1-4; D is unresolved. Germline V gene sequence: CDR1 SGHTA, CDR2 FQGNSA. Trimming shortened V by 1 base and J by 7 bases, and 10 bases separated the two germline ends. This CDR3 comprises 14 residues. The CDR3 nucleotides are TGTGCCAGCAGCTTAGGCCCGGAGACTGAAAAACTGTTTTTT. Translating gives CASSLGPETEKLFF.

The V and J genes are TRBV28 and TRBJ1-5, with 7 bases matching TRBD1. The trim removed 3 bases at V and 7 bases at J, leaving 6 bases unmatched. The CDR3 extends over 14 amino acids. In germline, CDR1 is MDHEN, CDR2 SYDVKM. The CDR3 loop is CASSFPGQAQPQHF. The CDR3 DNA is TGTGCCAGCAGTTTTCCCGGACAGGCCCAGCCCCAGCATTTT.

This clone was picked up one time. The V call is TRBV5-1, the J call TRBJ2-5; TRBD2 matches at 14 bases. CDR1 is SGHRS, CDR2 YFSETQ, per germline. This CDR3 spans 18 amino acids. The J segment lost 5 bases and the V segment lost 5 bases, leaving 14 bases of the junction unmatched. This CDR3 reads CASSTGTSGRDGRETQYF. The CDR3 DNA reads as TGCGCCAGCAGTACCGGGACTAGCGGGAGAGATGGGCGGGAGACCCAGTACTTC.

The genes are TRBV11-2 and TRBJ2-1; TRBD2 agrees at 11 bases. V lost 0 bases to trimming and J lost 2 bases; unmatched junction nucleotides: 6. Per germline, CDR1 SGHAT and CDR2 FQNNGV. The CDR3 contains 18 residues. CDR3 region: CASSLDLPGLAAYNEQFF. The CDR3 DNA is TGTGCCAGCAGCTTAGATTTGCCGGGACTAGCGGCCTACAATGAGCAGTTCTTC.

This chain connects TRBV15 to TRBJ1-5; a possible D gene is TRBD1 (6 bases). From germline, CDR1 is LNHNV and CDR2 YYDKDF (reference sequence). The V end was cut by 0 bases, the J end by 4 bases, with 10 bases between. The CDR3 contains 15 residues. The CDR3 bases are TGTGCCACCAGCAGAGATTTAGGGGGTAATCAGCCCCAGCATTTT. Protein product: CATSRDLGGNQPQHF.

This chain connects TRBV6-5 to TRBJ2-2, with TRBD2 matching 7 bases. Germline V lookup: CDR1 MNHEY, CDR2 SVGAGI. V dropped 8 bases and J dropped 4; count of bases not matched to a gene: 10. The CDR3 is made up of 15 amino acids. The CDR3 nucleotides are TGTGCCAGCCGAGGATGGGGGGGGGTCACCGGGGAGCTGTTTTTT. It yields the protein CASRGWGGVTGELFF.

The CDR3 nucleotides are TGTGCCAGCAGGGAGAAGACAGGGGCAGAGACCCAGTACTTC. This encodes CASREKTGAETQYF. The chain is built from TRBV7-9 and TRBJ2-5; 8 nucleotides match TRBD1. Germline CDR1 SEHNR, CDR2 FQNEAQ (reference sequence). V lost 6 bases to trimming and J lost 4 bases; unmatched junction nucleotides: 7. CDR3 length: 14 residues.

The chain is built from TRBV10-3 and TRBJ1-4; TRBD1 matches 7 bases. Germline V gene sequence: CDR1 ENHRY, CDR2 SYGVKD. CDR3 length: 13 amino acids. Losses at the gene ends were 5 bases for V and 5 bases for J; bases not matched to a gene: 2. CDR3 coding DNA: TGTGCCATCAGTAGGGACAGAAATGAAAAACTGTTTTTT. It translates to CAISRDRNEKLFF.

The rearrangement links TRBV9 to TRBJ1-3; D is unclear. This CDR3 comprises 14 residues. In germline, CDR1 is SGDLS, CDR2 YYNGEE. The V and J ends lost 4 bases and 0 bases respectively, with 8 bases between them. This CDR3 reads CASSPGFSGNTIYF. The CDR3 nucleotides are TGTGCCAGCAGCCCCGGTTTCTCTGGAAACACCATATATTTT.

The J gene is TRBJ2-3, the V gene TRBV27, with 8 bases fitting TRBD2. J was trimmed by 0 bases and V by 8 bases; bases with no gene match: 1. Per the germline V gene, CDR1 is MNHEY and CDR2 is SMNVEV (reference sequence). The CDR3 is made up of 13 amino acids. The CDR3 coding sequence is TGTGCCAGCGGCGGGAGGAGCACAGATACGCAGTATTTT. It specifies CASGGRSTDTQYF.

This clone is a singleton in its sample. The chain carries TRBV5-1 and TRBJ1-1, with 10 bases that match TRBD1. The germline V gene has CDR1 SGHRS and CDR2 YFSETQ. This CDR3 region has 15 residues. V lost 0 bases, J lost 8 bases, and 7 bases stayed unmatched. As DNA, the CDR3 is TGCGCCAGCAGCTTGGTCCCGGGACAGGGGCAGGAAGCTTTCTTT. Protein product: CASSLVPGQGQEAFF.

The CDR3 loop reads CASRITHGETQYF. CDR3 nucleotide sequence: TGTGCCAGCAGAATTACTCACGGAGAGACCCAGTACTTC. The chain links TRBV6-5 to TRBJ2-5; D gene unclear. CDR3 length: 13 amino acids. CDR1 and CDR2 (germline): MNHEY, SVGAGI. V was pared by 6 bases and J by 4 bases, with 12 bases between.

This clone was seen once. This chain links TRBV28 with TRBJ1-2, with a weak D call TRBD1 (5 bases). The V and J ends lost 5 bases and 6 bases respectively, with 19 bases between them. The CDR3 sequence is 15 residues long. Germline V CDR1 and CDR2: MDHEN, SYDVKM. The CDR3 region is CASSPPGGGEHGYTF. The CDR3 DNA reads as TGTGCCAGCAGTCCACCCGGGGGGGGAGAGCATGGCTACACCTTC.

The rearrangement uses TRBV28 and TRBJ1-5; 8 nucleotides line up with TRBD1. CDR3 length: 14 amino acids. Germline V CDR1 and CDR2: MDHEN, SYDVKM. Trimming took 3 bases from V and 7 from J; bases not matched to a gene: 5. CDR3: CASSFGQGWQPQHF. CDR3 in DNA: TGTGCCAGCAGTTTTGGACAGGGTTGGCAGCCCCAGCATTTT.

V is TRBV24-1 and J is TRBJ1-4; tentatively, D is TRBD1 (5 bases). The CDR3 runs to 17 residues. Trimming cost V 2 bases and J 2 bases, with 14 bases left between them. In germline, CDR1 is KGHDR, CDR2 SFDVKD. The CDR3 region has the DNA TGTGCCACCAGTGATTCGACGGCGGGGGGGACTAATGAAAAACTGTTTTTT. Translation: CATSDSTAGGTNEKLFF.

Concerning this clone: This sample also contains other DNA sequences that code for the same CDR3. J is TRBJ1-1 and V is TRBV19, with D perhaps matching TRBD1 (6 bases). Deletions cut 5 bases from V and 1 base from J, with 11 bases between. The CDR3 covers 14 residues. CDR1 LNHDA and CDR2 SQIVND come from the germline V gene (reference sequence). CDR3 residues: CASSEDRGNTEAFF. The DNA for the CDR3 is TGTGCCAGTAGTGAGGACAGAGGGAACACTGAAGCTTTCTTT.

CDR3 protein: CAISGLPTLPDTQYF. The CDR3 nucleotides read TGTGCCATCAGTGGACTACCAACCCTCCCAGATACGCAGTATTTT. The genes are TRBV10-3 and TRBJ2-3, with D perhaps matching TRBD2 (5 bases). CDR3 length equals 15 residues. Germline loops: CDR1 ENHRY, CDR2 SYGVKD. The V end was cut by 4 bases, the J end by 4 bases, with 15 bases between.

The V gene is TRBV7-3, the J gene TRBJ1-1, with TRBD1 identical over 12 bases. CDR1 SGHTA and CDR2 FQGTGA come from the germline V gene. Trimming removed 5 bases from V and 4 bases from J; junction bases left unmatched: 8. The CDR3 runs 16 residues. The CDR3 DNA is TGTGCCAGCAGCACCGGGACAGGGGGCGGTTTCACTGAAGCTTTCTTT. This translates into CASSTGTGGGFTEAFF.

J is TRBJ2-1 and V is TRBV5-6, with TRBD2 identical over 8 bases. Trimming took 4 bases from V and 4 from J; bases not matched to a gene: 10. CDR1 is SGHDT, CDR2 YYEEEE, per germline. There are 16 residues in the CDR3. CDR3 nucleotide sequence: TGTGCCAGCAGCAGAACTAGCGGAAGGTTGTACAATGAGCAGTTCTTC. This sequence encodes CASSRTSGRLYNEQFF.

The chain joins TRBV6-6 to TRBJ2-2, with TRBD1 matching over 7 bases. Trimming at V came to 4 bases and at J to 0 bases, leaving 5 bases not matched to a gene. Germline loops: CDR1 MNHNY, CDR2 SVGAGI (reference sequence). CDR3 length: 16 amino acids. The CDR3 sequence: CASSSLTGPNTGELFF. Here the CDR3 DNA reads TGTGCCAGCAGTTCCTTGACAGGGCCGAACACCGGGGAGCTGTTTTTT.

V gene TRBV12-5 combines with J gene TRBJ2-1, with D possibly matching TRBD1 (6 bases). Germline CDR1 and CDR2: LGHNT and FRNRAP. With 0 bases removed from V and 6 bases from J, the gap between germline ends came to 18 bases. The CDR3 has 17 residues. The CDR3 sequence is CASGLVLGRGLGNEQFF. CDR3 bases: TGTGCTAGTGGTTTGGTACTGGGCAGGGGATTGGGCAATGAGCAGTTCTTC.

The chain carries TRBV19 and TRBJ2-3; 9 nucleotides agree with TRBD2. Germline V gives CDR1 LNHDA, CDR2 SQIVND (reference sequence). The CDR3 is 13 amino acids. After removal of 8 bases from V and 4 bases from J, the junction contained 4 bases not matched to a gene. In nucleotides, the CDR3 is TGTGCCAGTTGTTTAGCGGGAGCAGATACGCAGTATTTT. Protein product: CASCLAGADTQYF.

This clone was recorded once. The chain uses TRBV30 and TRBJ1-6; D is ambiguous. The CDR3 has 12 amino acids. Per the germline V gene, CDR1 is GTSNPN and CDR2 is SVGIG (reference sequence). V was pared by 3 bases and J by 4 bases, with 4 bases between. The CDR3 DNA reads as TGTGCCTGGAGACAGTATAATTCACCCCTCCACTTT. Translated, it gives CAWRQYNSPLHF.

The chain combines TRBV6-4 with TRBJ1-6; D is unresolved. Germline V gene lookup returns CDR1 MRHNA and CDR2 SNTAGT. The germline V and J ends were trimmed by 0 bases and 7 bases, with 7 bases remaining between them. CDR3 size: 14 residues. The CDR3 nucleotides are TGTGCCAGCAGTGACTCCCCCGGGAATTCACCCCTCCACTTT. It codes for CASSDSPGNSPLHF.

The chain combines TRBV24-1 with TRBJ1-1; a weak D match, TRBD1 (6 bases). Germline CDR1 is KGHDR and CDR2 is SFDVKD. The V end lost 7 bases, the J end lost 6 bases, and 14 bases lay between the germline ends. The CDR3 extends over 13 amino acids. CDR3 region: CATSPGAGAEAFF. DNA for the CDR3: TGTGCCACCAGCCCAGGGGCCGGGGCTGAAGCTTTCTTT.

The DNA for the CDR3 is TGTGCCAGTAGCCAACTAGCGGGGGCAAGCTCCTACAATGAGCAGTTCTTC. It specifies CASSQLAGASSYNEQFF. This chain links TRBV19 with TRBJ2-1, with 11 bases identical to TRBD2. J lost 0 bases, V lost 6 bases, and 7 bases had no gene match. The germline V gene encodes CDR1 LNHDA and CDR2 SQIVND (reference sequence). The CDR3 sequence is 17 residues long.

This clone is a singleton in its sample. The genes are TRBV7-2 and TRBJ1-1, with a possible D match to TRBD1 (5 bases). Germline values: CDR1 SGHTA, CDR2 FQGNSA. The length of the CDR3 is 14 residues. Deletions cut 5 bases from V and 3 bases from J, with 13 bases between. CDR3 DNA: TGTGCCAGCAGCCTCATGGGGCTCGACACTGAAGCTTTCTTT. Amino acids: CASSLMGLDTEAFF. The full variable domain, its missing parts supplied by reference TRBV7-2 and TRBJ1-1, is GAGVSQSPSNKVTEKGKDVELRCDPISGHTALYWYRQSLGQGLEFLIYFQGNSAPDKSGLPSDRFSAERTGGSVSTLTIQRTQQEDSAVYLCASSLMGLDTEAFFGQGTRLTVV.

The chain carries TRBV6-5 and TRBJ2-5, with TRBD2 as a possible D gene (6 bases). Trimming took off 5 bases at V and 5 bases at J, with 18 bases between the two ends. The V gene's germline CDR1 is MNHEY and CDR2 SVGAGI. The CDR3 runs to 15 residues. In DNA, the CDR3 is TGTGCCAGCAGTAAGGGCACCGGGGCGGGGGAGACCCAGTACTTC. Its protein product is CASSKGTGAGETQYF.

The chain joins TRBV12-3 or TRBV12-4 to TRBJ1-1, with 8 bases aligning to TRBD1. V trimming: 1 base; J trimming: 8 bases; junction bases outside the gene matches: 0. The CDR3 spans 12 residues. The CDR3 nucleotides read TGTGCCAGCAGTTTAGGGACAGGGGAAGCTTTCTTT. Its protein product is CASSLGTGEAFF.

On this clone itself: The same CDR3 arises from other DNA sequences in this sample as well. V usage is TRBV5-1 and J usage is TRBJ2-7; 7 bases agree with TRBD1. V lost 2 bases and J lost 0; bases outside the gene matches: 2. The CDR3 has 14 residues. Germline V lookup: CDR1 SGHRS, CDR2 YFSETQ. The CDR3 loop is CASSLAGGSYEQYF. Here the CDR3 DNA reads TGCGCCAGCAGCTTAGCAGGGGGCTCCTACGAGCAGTACTTC.